The present T cell receptor (beta chain) was sequenced within a study of CD4 and CD8 cells across lung adenocarcinoma regions. The V and J ends lost 3 bases and 0 bases, in that order; junction bases with no gene match: 11. CDR1 LGHNA and CDR2 YNFKEQ come from the germline V gene. This CDR3 is built from 19 residues. One entry per CDR3 protein results from TCRdb running MiXCR on the PCR reads. The sample yields about 3,400 distinct CDR3 sequences, 45% to 65% seen once. The source of this sequence is a female donor with lung adenocarcinoma. The CD4 and CD8 labels of this study may be unreliable. The rearrangement uses TRBV4-2 and TRBJ2-2; 9 nucleotides match TRBD2. Sequencing was carried out using CD4+ T cells from the center of a lung tumor. In DNA, the CDR3 is TGTGCCAGCAGCCAGAGGGCCCTAGCGGGATCCGCGAACACCGGGGAGCTGTTTTTT. This encodes CASSQRALAGSANTGELFF.